This T cell receptor (beta chain) was retrieved from a study of human T cells and chemical hapten exposure. This clonotype was picked up many times. Via MiXCR, TCRdb re-called the RACE reads, giving one row per CDR3 protein. The data hold roughly 40,000 distinct CDR3 sequences, with roughly 12% observed a single time. Time point given: pre-sensitization, week 0. The treatment: therapeutic diphenylcyclopropenone sensitization with weekly scalp DPC. CDR3 size: 11 residues. V was cut by 5 bases and J by 5 bases, with 7 bases left in between. The germline CDR1 and CDR2 sequences are MNHNY and SVGAGI (reference sequence).

This specimen consisted of whole blood, obtained in connection with sensitization to the hapten diphenylcyclopropenone (DPC). The chain recombines TRBV6-6 with TRBJ2-7, with a weak D call TRBD2 (6 bases). The receptor was derived from a woman aged 25 to 39 with alopecia areata. Some clones in this sample may be carry-over from other donors' samples. The CDR3 loop reads CASSRRDEQYF. Written as DNA, the CDR3 is TGTGCCAGCAGTCGGAGGGACGAGCAGTACTTC.